This is a list of T cell receptor beta chains from one sample in a study of early T cells in non-severe SARS-CoV-2 infection. Via MiXCR, TCRdb re-called the 5' RACE reads, giving one row per CDR3 protein. Among 15,000 to 20,000 distinct CDR3 sequences listed, 5.9% were seen once. The sequenced sample was whole blood. Receptors originate from an adult who was a healthcare worker with PCR-confirmed SARS-CoV-2 infection or an uninfected control (not recorded which). CDR3s include the opening cysteine and the closing phenylalanine or tryptophan. A D gene is named only where the DNA matches it firmly. Clone size is shown for a subset of rows, as once, few, many or a class of expanded clone.

d_gene	v_gene	j_gene	abundance	CDR3nt	CDR3aa
-	TRBV15	TRBJ2-7	many	TGTGCCACCAGCAGAGATCCAAGCTCCTACGAGCAGTACTTC	CATSRDPSSYEQYF
-	TRBV7-9	TRBJ2-7	many	TGTGCCAGCAGTCGGGACTCTTTTTACACCTACGAGCAGTACTTC	CASSRDSFYTYEQYF
-	TRBV6-5	TRBJ2-1	many	TGTGCCACAGGTGCGGGACTGGGCGGGTACAATGAGCAGTTCTTC	CATGAGLGGYNEQFF
-	TRBV9	TRBJ2-5	-	TGTGCCAGCAGCGAATCGGAGGTTCAAGAGACCCAGTACTTC	CASSESEVQETQYF
-	TRBV20-1	TRBJ2-1	-	TGCAGTGCCTCCTGGCCCCAGCCCTACAATGAGCAGTTCTTC	CSASWPQPYNEQFF
-	TRBV20-1	TRBJ1-6	many	TGCAGTGCTAGACAGGGTAATTCACCCCTCCACTTT	CSARQGNSPLHF
-	TRBV7-6	TRBJ2-1	few	TGTGCCAGCAGTGGGGGAGAGTCCTACAATGAGCAGTTCTTC	CASSGGESYNEQFF
TRBD2	TRBV7-6	TRBJ2-1	many	TGTGCCAGCAGCTTATACGGTCCGGGGGGGGACAATGAGCAGTTCTTC	CASSLYGPGGDNEQFF
TRBD2	TRBV27	TRBJ2-7	many	TGTGCCAGCAGTTTCGCCCCTAGCGGGAGGGCCCGGCAGTACTTC	CASSFAPSGRARQYF
TRBD2	TRBV29-1	TRBJ2-7	medium-sized	TGCAGCGTTGAAGAGTTCCTAGCGGGAAGCTCCTACGAGCAGTACTTC	CSVEEFLAGSSYEQYF
-	TRBV12-3/TRBV12-4	TRBJ2-2	many	TGTGCCAGCAGTAAAAGGATGGGACAGAACACCGGGGAGCTGTTTTTT	CASSKRMGQNTGELFF
TRBD2	TRBV29-1	TRBJ2-3	-	TGCAGCGCCCAGGGACTAGCGGGCACAGATACGCAGTATTTT	CSAQGLAGTDTQYF
TRBD2	TRBV6-5	TRBJ2-2	many	TGTGCCAGCGGGGGGGAGGGCCGATCCGGGGAGCTGTTTTTT	CASGGEGRSGELFF
-	TRBV7-9	TRBJ2-1	many	TGTGCCAGCAGCTTACCCGCTAGCCCATCCCTCAATGAGCAGTTCTTC	CASSLPASPSLNEQFF
TRBD2	TRBV2	TRBJ2-7	many	TGTGCCAGCAGTACCTACGCTAGCGGAGTGGGGGAGCAGTACTTC	CASSTYASGVGEQYF
-	TRBV19	TRBJ2-5	-	TGTGCCAGTAGTTTCGTGGCTAGCGTAGAAGAGACCCAGTACTTC	CASSFVASVEETQYF
TRBD2	TRBV6-5	TRBJ2-1	many	TGTGCCAGCAGTTACTTGCCCAGGGCTAGCGGGCCTTTTGGGCGCGAGCAGTTCTTC	CASSYLPRASGPFGREQFF
-	TRBV12-3/TRBV12-4	TRBJ2-1	many	TGTGCCAGCAGTTTGAGGGCTGTTTCCTACAATGAGCAGTTCTTC	CASSLRAVSYNEQFF
-	TRBV19	TRBJ2-3	many	TGTGCCAGTAGAGGAGTGGACTACACAGATACGCAGTATTTT	CASRGVDYTDTQYF
-	TRBV2	TRBJ2-7	many	TGTGCCAGCAGTGAAGCATCGCAGTCCCACGAGCAGTACTTC	CASSEASQSHEQYF
-	TRBV7-6	TRBJ2-1	many	TGTGCCAGCAGCCGACTTACAGGCGACAGGCACAATGAGCAGTTCTTC	CASSRLTGDRHNEQFF
-	TRBV3-1	TRBJ2-1	many	TGTGCCAGCAGCCAGGAGCGGGCCTTCTACAATGAGCAGTTCTTC	CASSQERAFYNEQFF
TRBD2	TRBV7-9	TRBJ2-5	many	TGTGCCAGCGTCCCTAGGGGACTAGCGAGGGAGACCCAGTACTTC	CASVPRGLARETQYF
-	TRBV3-1	TRBJ2-3	many	TGTGCCAGCAGCCAAGGGATCCCAGGGGGGGCAGATACGCAGTATTTT	CASSQGIPGGADTQYF
-	TRBV28	TRBJ2-7	many	TGTGCCAGCAGCTCTCTGGGGCGGACCTACGAGCAGTACTTC	CASSSLGRTYEQYF
TRBD1	TRBV18	TRBJ1-5	many	TGTGCCAGCTCAACCCGACAGGGAGGGGATCAGCCCCAGCATTTT	CASSTRQGGDQPQHF
-	TRBV6-2/TRBV6-3	TRBJ2-1	few	TGTGCCAGCAGCCCCGCCGCGGGTATCGATGAGCAGTTCTTC	CASSPAAGIDEQFF
-	TRBV6-5	TRBJ2-3	many	TGTGCCAGCAGTATTTCAGATACGCAGTATTTT	CASSISDTQYF
-	TRBV27	TRBJ2-6	many	TGTGCCAGCAGTTTATCGTGGTCTTCTGGGGCCAACGTCCTGACTTTC	CASSLSWSSGANVLTF
TRBD2	TRBV6-5	TRBJ2-3	many	TGTGCCAGCAGTAACCTATGGCGGGAGGCCACAGATACGCAGTATTTT	CASSNLWREATDTQYF
-	TRBV28	TRBJ1-2	-	TGTGCCAGCAGGGGGACTCCCGGCTACACCTTC	CASRGTPGYTF